This TCR beta chain was sequenced for a study of control samples from healthy donors and cancer patients. The V end lost 4 bases, the J end lost 4 bases, and 14 bases lay between the germline ends. Germline CDR1 and CDR2: SNHLY and FYNNEI. The CDR3 is 15 amino acids. The data were produced by immunoSEQ multiplex PCR, yet TCRdb's version contains in-frame clones alone and is incomplete. This sample has 150,000 or so clones, with around 90% found just once. The TCR comes from a young man in good health. The genes are TRBV2 and TRBJ2-1; D is unresolved. Sequencing was done on a sample of blood. In nucleotides, the CDR3 is TGTGCCAGCAGTGTGTGGGTAAACAAGTACAATGAGCAGTTCTTC. The encoded protein is CASSVWVNKYNEQFF. Together with reference TRBV2 and TRBJ2-1, the CDR3 gives the full variable domain: EPEVTQTPSHQVTQMGQEVILRCVPISNHLYFYWYRQILGQKVEFLVSFYNNEISEKSEIFDDQFSVERPDGSNFTLKIRSTKLEDSAMYFCASSVWVNKYNEQFFGPGTRLTVL.